This record looks at one T cell receptor beta chain sequence and its context. This sample stems from a study of blood T cell repertoires in COVID-19. In germline, CDR1 is SGHRS, CDR2 YFSETQ. The CDR3 loop spans 16 amino acids. The J segment lost 3 bases and the V segment lost 0 bases, leaving 5 bases of the junction unmatched. Generated by immunoSEQ multiplex PCR, the TCRdb table keeps only in-frame clones and is missing some. The sample has roughly 180,000 clones, approximately 81% seen once; the top ten hold about 5.3%. The sequencing input was PBMCs or T cells enriched from blood (not recorded which). This clonotype was obtained from a woman in her thirties or forties with acute COVID-19. The chain joins TRBV5-1 to TRBJ1-2; 10 positions agree with TRBD1. The CDR3 region has the DNA TGCGCCAGCAGCTTGGAGGGACAGGGGAGTCACTATGGCTACACCTTC. Its protein is CASSLEGQGSHYGYTF.